The 9 T cell receptor beta chains below come from one sample, sequenced in a study of blood T cell repertoires in COVID-19. Method: immunoSEQ multiplex PCR; TCRdb's copy keeps in-frame clones and lacks some. The sample shows fewer than 250,000 clones, around 90% of them seen only once. Sequencing input: PBMCs or T cells enriched from blood (not recorded which). These TCRs come from a man aged 25 to 45 in a cohort exposed to, infected with or recovered from COVID-19 (not recorded which).

The chain links TRBV6-2 or TRBV6-3 to TRBJ2-7; 8 nucleotides agree with TRBD1. V trimming: 5 bases; J trimming: 12 bases; junction bases outside the gene matches: 9. This CDR3 is built from 12 residues. Germline loops: CDR1 MNHEY, CDR2 SVGEGT. The CDR3 loop reads CASSPDVGQGYF. The CDR3 coding sequence is TGTGCCAGCAGTCCGGACGTCGGACAGGGGTACTTC.

V gene TRBV4-2 combines with J gene TRBJ2-3; the D gene is possibly TRBD1 (5 bases). The germline V and J ends were trimmed by 0 bases and 0 bases, with 16 bases remaining between them. CDR1 is LGHNA, CDR2 YNFKEQ, per germline. The CDR3 contains 18 residues. CDR3 protein: CASSQDLGPGASTDTQYF. The DNA of the CDR3 is TGTGCCAGCAGCCAAGATTTGGGGCCTGGGGCTAGCACAGATACGCAGTATTTT.

The V gene is TRBV6-2 or TRBV6-3, the J gene TRBJ1-2; 10 bases are a match to TRBD1. This CDR3 region has 15 residues. Looked up from germline, CDR1 is MNHEY and CDR2 is SVGEGT. V lost 6 bases and J lost 3; bases outside the gene matches: 7. The DNA of the CDR3 is TGTGCCAGCAGCTCGATCGGGACAGGGGACTATGGCTACACCTTC. It yields the protein CASSSIGTGDYGYTF.

The CDR3 spells CASSSSGRASGANVLTF. CDR3 nucleotides: TGTGCCAGCAGTTCTAGCGGGAGGGCCTCTGGGGCCAACGTCCTGACTTTC. This chain joins TRBV28 and TRBJ2-6, with TRBD2 matching 12 bases. CDR1 MDHEN and CDR2 SYDVKM come from the germline V gene. The V segment lost 4 bases and the J segment 0 bases; nucleotides outside the gene matches: 1. The CDR3 sequence is 17 residues long.

The chain uses TRBV7-2 and TRBJ1-5; no definite D call. Germline CDR1 reads SGHTA; CDR2 reads FQGNSA. V was trimmed by 2 bases and J by 8 bases, leaving 16 bases between them. The CDR3 sequence is 15 residues long. The CDR3 coding sequence is TGTGCCAGCAGCTTAATTTCGCGTGGAGGGAAGCCCCAGCATTTT. It is translated as CASSLISRGGKPQHF. Complete variable domain (other parts from reference TRBV7-2 and TRBJ1-5): GAGVSQSPSNKVTEKGKDVELRCDPISGHTALYWYRQSLGQGLEFLIYFQGNSAPDKSGLPSDRFSAERTGGSVSTLTIQRTQQEDSAVYLCASSLISRGGKPQHFGDGTRLSIL.

The gene calls are TRBV4-3 and TRBJ2-3; possibly TRBD1 for D (5 bases). Germline loops: CDR1 LGHNA, CDR2 YSLEER. V dropped 4 bases and J dropped 0 bases, with 17 bases sitting between them. The CDR3 runs to 17 residues. The chain's CDR3 is CASSPTPRGTSTDTQYF. In DNA form, the CDR3 reads TGCGCCAGCAGCCCGACCCCTAGGGGCACTAGCACAGATACGCAGTATTTT.

V is TRBV5-1 and J is TRBJ2-7; TRBD2 is a possible D gene (6 bases). Trimming pared 0 bases from V and 1 base from J, leaving 14 bases between. This CDR3 is 16 amino acids long. CDR1 is SGHRS, CDR2 YFSETQ, per germline. Here the CDR3 DNA reads TGCGCCAGCAGCTTGGTGTATCCGGGAGCATCCTACGAGCAGTACTTC. This gives the protein CASSLVYPGASYEQYF.

The rearrangement joins TRBV27 to TRBJ1-6; TRBD1 matches 7 bases. Germline CDR1 and CDR2: MNHEY and SMNVEV (reference sequence). Trimming took 5 bases from V and 1 from J; bases not matched to a gene: 5. This CDR3 has 16 amino acids. The CDR3 region is CASSPRDRSYNSPLHF. The CDR3 DNA reads as TGTGCCAGCAGTCCCCGGGACAGATCCTATAATTCACCCCTCCACTTT.

J is TRBJ2-5 and V is TRBV9; D is uncertain. CDR1 is SGDLS, CDR2 YYNGEE, per germline. There are 16 residues in the CDR3. Trimming took off 4 bases at V and 0 bases at J, with 16 bases between the two ends. The CDR3 sequence is CASSLTPLANQETQYF. Here the CDR3 DNA reads TGTGCCAGCAGCCTAACTCCACTTGCAAACCAAGAGACCCAGTACTTC.